The entry below describes one T cell receptor beta chain. Its antigen is unidentified. Unique molecular identifiers featured in each of the TCR beta cDNA libraries. Via MiXCR, TCRdb re-called the PCR reads, giving one row per CDR3 protein. In the table there are hundreds of thousands of distinct CDR3 sequences, 53% of which are singletons. This record belongs to a study of post-analysis software for immune sequencing data. Study results and caveats: F measure grouped same-batch samples tightly together. Relative to controls, patients with multiple sclerosis showed significantly lower normalized Chao1 diversity. TRBV5-6, TRBV5-1 and TRBV20-1 belonged to a set of roughly five TRBV segments that were more frequent in patients than controls.

There are 15 residues in the CDR3. Germline V gives CDR1 SGHTA, CDR2 FQGTGA. The V gene lost 3 bases and the J gene lost 0 bases, with 9 bases spanning the gap. The clonotype comes from a girl aged 10 to 17 with multiple sclerosis. The sample was blood. The V and J genes are TRBV7-3 and TRBJ2-1; possibly TRBD2 for D (6 bases). CDR3 sequence: CASSLERASYNEQFF. The CDR3 DNA reads as TGTGCCAGCAGCTTGGAGCGGGCCTCCTACAATGAGCAGTTCTTC.